This T cell receptor beta chain was documented in a study of cytomegalovirus exposure and HLA in healthy donors. 60 Vbeta and 13 Jbeta primers were used in PCR. Profiling relied on immunoSEQ multiplex PCR, and the TCRdb table lists in-frame clones only, not all of them. The sample contains over 150,000 clones, about four fifths of which appear only once. From germline, CDR1 is SGHTA and CDR2 FQGTGA. Unmatched junction bases numbered 5, after V lost 5 bases and J lost 10 bases. This CDR3 contains 13 residues. The chain employs TRBV7-3 and TRBJ2-1, with 10 bases fitting TRBD2. Sequenced: PBMCs. The clonotype was recovered from a male donor in good health and CMV-seronegative. CDR3 coding DNA: TGTGCCAGCAGCCCCCGACTAGCGGGCGAGCAGTTCTTC. Translating gives CASSPRLAGEQFF.